This TCR beta chain was recovered during a study of shared clonotypes between healthy human individuals. Study-level results: Since donors were few, the genetic and exposure-history diversity represented was limited.

Under the authors' procedure: Junction-only immunoSEQ sequences carried no quality scores, so filtering differed. TCRdb's table, derived via immunoSEQ multiplex PCR, lists solely in-frame clones and lacks some. D and trimming were read from the DNA, whereas the V and J calls and clone size are those reported in that table. The sample has 90,000 to 100,000 clones, roughly half seen once. To note about this clone: Its target is unknown.

Germline V gives CDR1 SEHNR, CDR2 FQNEAQ (reference sequence). The CDR3 runs to 15 residues. Sequencing was done on a sample of PBMCs. The sequence came from a woman aged 40 to 49 in good health. Some clones in this sample may be carry-over from other donors' samples. The chain joins TRBV7-9 to TRBJ2-5; 10 positions agree with TRBD1. The DNA end lines up better with TRBJ2-7; the J call may be wrong. DNA for the CDR3: TGTGCCAGCAGCGTCGGGACAGGGGTCTCCTACGAGCAGTACTTC. Its protein is CASSVGTGVSYEQYF.